These T cell receptor beta chains were read from a single sample in a study of T-cell memory formation after mild COVID-19. One entry per CDR3 protein, called by TCRdb with MiXCR from the 5' RACE reads. The sample has roughly 110,000 distinct CDR3 sequences; around 15% are singletons. Sample: PBMCs or a T cell subset sorted from them (not recorded which). The receptors here all came from a man younger than 35 who had mild COVID-19 (a few samples of this study predate the infection). Cell type and time point are not known. Each CDR3 is given with its conserved first and last residue. A D gene is named only where the DNA matches it firmly. Expanded clones are given a class, and other clones once, few, many or no size at all.

clone_size	v_call	d_call	j_call	cdr3_nt	cdr3_aa
once	TRBV6-5	TRBD1	TRBJ1-6	TGTGCCAGCAGTTACGGGACAGATAATTCACCCCTCCACTTT	CASSYGTDNSPLHF
few	TRBV18	.	TRBJ2-4	TGTGCCAGCTCACCTTTGTACCCCAGGGAGGTAGCCAAAAACATTCAGTACTTC	CASSPLYPREVAKNIQYF
.	TRBV20-1	.	TRBJ2-3	TGCAGTGCTATCCGGAGAAGCGGCACAGATACGCAGTATTTT	CSAIRRSGTDTQYF
few	TRBV5-1	.	TRBJ2-1	TGCGCCAGCAGCTACAGGGACCAGAGCTCCTACAATGAGCAGTTCTTC	CASSYRDQSSYNEQFF
few	TRBV7-4	TRBD1	TRBJ1-1	TGTGCCAGCAGCCCTAGGGGGCTTACTGAAGCTTTCTTT	CASSPRGLTEAFF
few	TRBV2	.	TRBJ2-3	TGTGCCAGCACAAGCGTTAGGGCCACAGATACGCAGTATTTT	CASTSVRATDTQYF
many	TRBV6-5	.	TRBJ2-1	TGTGCCAGCAGTCTTTTGGGCAATGAGCAGTTCTTC	CASSLLGNEQFF
.	TRBV4-2	.	TRBJ1-5	TGTGCCAGCAGCCAAGATAAGGGGGATGGCAATCAGCCCCAGCATTTT	CASSQDKGDGNQPQHF
few	TRBV7-2	.	TRBJ1-5	TGTGCCAGCAGGGCAGGGGCGATGTGGTCACAGCCCCAGCATTTT	CASRAGAMWSQPQHF
few	TRBV6-2/TRBV6-3	TRBD1	TRBJ1-1	TGTGCCAGCAGTTACTCGAGGACCGGACAGGGCTACACTGAAGCTTTCTTT	CASSYSRTGQGYTEAFF
.	TRBV21-1	.	TRBJ2-3	TGTGCCAGCAGCAAAGTTGAGGGGGGATTCACAGATACGCAGTATTTT	CASSKVEGGFTDTQYF
.	TRBV11-2	TRBD1	TRBJ2-1	TGTGCCAGCAGCTTAGGATCCACAGGGGGCGGCGAGCAGTTCTTC	CASSLGSTGGGEQFF
.	TRBV3-1	TRBD2	TRBJ2-5	TGTGCCAGCAGCCCCACTAGCGGGGCCGAGACCCAGTACTTC	CASSPTSGAETQYF
few	TRBV7-6	.	TRBJ1-6	TGTGCCAGCAGCTTGGTACTCGGTTATTCACCCCTCCACTTT	CASSLVLGYSPLHF
many	TRBV5-1	.	TRBJ2-1	TGCGCCAGCAGCTTGACCGAGAATGAGCAGTTCTTC	CASSLTENEQFF